This TCR beta chain was observed in a study of OX40 agonist ivuxolimab in advanced cancers. Findings and limits, study-wide: CD8+ T cells showed, on average, more clonal expansion than CD4+ cells.

With V trimmed by 6 bases and J by 6 bases, 8 bases remained unmatched. The CDR3 spans 13 residues. Germline V lookup: CDR1 SNHLY, CDR2 FYNNEI. Anyone with autoimmune disease history or systemic immunosuppression was excluded. This clone occurred a few times. Its antigen remains unidentified. The data were produced by immunoSEQ multiplex PCR, yet TCRdb's version contains in-frame clones alone and is incomplete. This sample has approximately 74,000 clones, with around 86% found just once. The clonotype was recovered from an adult with an advanced solid tumor such as melanoma, head and neck, liver or kidney cancer. Here the sequenced sample was CD4+ or CD8+ T cells sorted from blood, taken in a trial of the OX40 agonist ivuxolimab. The chain carries TRBV2 and TRBJ2-7, with 7 bases that match TRBD1. CDR3 in amino acids: CASRRQGMGEQYF. In DNA form, the CDR3 reads TGTGCCAGCAGGCGACAGGGAATGGGCGAGCAGTACTTC.